This T cell receptor (beta chain) is from a study of blood T cell repertoires in COVID-19 (TCRdb year 2020). For the study in its entirety: Samples covering the acute and convalescent phases of COVID-19 were provided by collaborators in the United States, Italy and Spain. The material from the prospective study consisted of cDNA or gDNA derived from T cells, B-cell-depleted T cells, or PBMCs. Subjects who had been exposed to COVID-19, were actively infected with it, or had recovered from it provided the deeply sampled blood TCRbeta repertoires that made up the dataset. The repertoires were released in a freely available public database meant as a resource for research on the immune response to SARS-CoV-2. Samples came from the ongoing ImmuneRACE study (first 160 participants) plus 1,254 subjects from 6 global collaborators. Sample metadata almost always included a de-identified subject ID, COVID-19 status, age in years and sex. Where HLA class I and class II types were available, the types were taken from metadata supplied by the sample provider, not from assay-based typing. What the research found in general, with its limitations: How much clinical and demographic metadata was included differed by source and by participant, and the metadata was provided uncurated.

The immunoSEQ Assay, a bias-controlled multiplex PCR, was used to amplify TCRbeta CDR3 regions from genomic DNA. The original methods were these. The number of nucleated cells in each sample was estimated from the amplification of reference gene primers within the assay. To quantify the absolute abundance of each unique TCRbeta CDR3 rearrangement, sequence reads were collapsed and filtered. For each sample, productive Simpson clonality was calculated as the square root of Simpson's diversity index over productive rearrangements. TCRdb re-hosts the immuneACCESS table, in-frame sequences only. Its copies lack some clones; in the studies checked, an unresolved V gene accounts for under half of them, and the cause for the rest is not known. Clone size and V and J calls were adopted from that table, with D and trimming inferred from the DNA. The sample contains about 80,000 clones, 65% to 85% of them found a single time. 30% to 45% of the sample is taken by the ten largest.

Whole blood was collected in K2EDTA tubes by collaborating institutions according to the institutions' own protocols. For TCRbeta analysis, collaborators shipped samples in one of three forms: frozen whole blood, isolated PBMCs, or DNA extracted from either of those sample types. In the germline V gene (reference sequence), CDR1 corresponds to LNHDA and CDR2 to SQIVND. From the cysteine through the phenylalanine, the CDR3 covers 14 amino acids. Solely the CDR3 DNA is kept, with 42 bases framed from the first base. The junction shows trimming of 7 bases on V and 4 bases on J, plus 16 bases between the germline ends. To note about this clone: This clone's antigen is unknown. Qualities for individual bases were not recorded, and no much larger clone is one base off.

The TCR comes from a man aged 80 or over with active or convalescent COVID-19. Sequenced: peripheral blood. In this chain, TRBV19 is recombined with TRBJ1-2, with TRBD1 as a weak D call on 5 bases. The CDR3 protein is CASTDLQGSYGYTF. At the DNA level, the sequence is TGTGCCAGTACCGACCTTCAGGGATCCTATGGCTACACCTTC.